The clone carrying this TCR beta chain was counted ten times or more. This sample was included in a study of T-cell reconstitution after alpha-beta-depleted transplantation in children. Trimming removed 3 bases from V and 3 bases from J; junction bases left unmatched: 4. The germline V gene encodes CDR1 LGHNA and CDR2 YSLEER. This CDR3 is built from 16 residues. Preparation of the TCRbeta library used unique molecular identifiers. TCRdb called the PCR reads again in MiXCR, with one record for every CDR3 protein. The data show about 600,000 distinct CDR3 sequences, with over 10% seen just once and about 2.2% held by the top ten.

This TCR came from a male patient between 5 and 17 years old who had a stem cell transplant for acute myeloid leukemia, so the T cells may come from the graft donor. Here the sequenced sample was PBMCs, mostly from graft donor cells, taken 360 days after TCRalphabeta/CD19-depleted stem cell transplant. This chain joins TRBV4-3 and TRBJ2-7, with 14 bases lining up with TRBD2. The CDR3 DNA sequence: TGCGCCAGCAGCCAGGGACTAGCGGGAGATATCTACGAGCAGTACTTC. Translation gives CASSQGLAGDIYEQYF.